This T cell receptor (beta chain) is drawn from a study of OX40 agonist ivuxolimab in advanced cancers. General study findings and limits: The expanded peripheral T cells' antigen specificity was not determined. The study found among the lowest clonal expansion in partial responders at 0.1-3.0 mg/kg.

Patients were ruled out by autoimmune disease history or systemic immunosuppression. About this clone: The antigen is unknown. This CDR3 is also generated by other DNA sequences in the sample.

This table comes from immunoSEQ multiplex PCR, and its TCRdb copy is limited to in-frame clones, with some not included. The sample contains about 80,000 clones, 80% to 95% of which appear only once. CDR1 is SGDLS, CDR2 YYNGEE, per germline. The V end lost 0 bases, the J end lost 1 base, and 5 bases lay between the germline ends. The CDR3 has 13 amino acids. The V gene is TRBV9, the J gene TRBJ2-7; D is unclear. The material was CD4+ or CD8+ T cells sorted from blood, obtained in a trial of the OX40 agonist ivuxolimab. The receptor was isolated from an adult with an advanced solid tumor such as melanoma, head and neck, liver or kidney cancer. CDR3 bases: TGTGCCAGCAGCGTAGACAGTTCCTACGAGCAGTACTTC. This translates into CASSVDSSYEQYF.